This T cell receptor beta chain was documented in a study of OX40 agonist ivuxolimab in advanced cancers. With respect to the entire study: Ivuxolimab was a fully human IgG2 agonistic monoclonal antibody targeting the costimulatory receptor OX40 (CD134). Intravenous ivuxolimab was administered to patients every 2 weeks at six dose levels: 0.01, 0.1, 0.3, 1.5, 3 and 10 mg/kg. Of the 52 patients in dose escalation, 19 had hepatocellular carcinoma, some 15 had melanoma, 9 had renal cell carcinoma and 9 had head and neck cancer. The dose-escalation cohort was about 83% male with a mean age of 60 years, ranging from roughly 20 to 80. Prior anti-PD-1, anti-PD-L1 or anti-CTLA-4 therapy was permitted, and checkpoint inhibitors had been received by roughly two fifths of dose-escalation patients. Partial responses occurred in three dose-escalation patients: two with cutaneous melanoma and one with hepatocellular carcinoma. The purpose of peripheral TCRbeta sequencing was to test whether ivuxolimab changed TCR sequence diversity and led to clonal T-cell expansion. The paper covers the monotherapy dose-escalation part of the phase I ivuxolimab trial, which included N ≈ 50 patients.

Genomic DNA was isolated from the sorted cells so that the TCRbeta CDR3 region could be sequenced. TCRbeta CDR3 regions were sequenced using the immunoSEQ Assay. The immuneACCESS repertoire file appears here via TCRdb, limited to in-frame rearrangements. These files lack a portion of the clones; in checked studies, under half of the deficit traces to unresolved V genes, and the cause of the others is not known. The sample data list more than 9,500 clones, and 80% of these were observed just once. The ten largest clones take up 25% to 30% of the sample. Its CDR3 holds 18 amino acids, cysteine through phenylalanine. Only CDR3 DNA is held: 54 bases, read in frame from base 1. Reading the germline V gene gives CDR1 SGHTA and CDR2 FQGNSA. The junction shows trimming of 8 bases on V and 6 bases on J, and the gene matches do not reach 13 bases of it. The trial excluded patients who had a history of autoimmune disease or who were on systemic immunosuppression. In every dose cohort, peripheral blood was drawn for TCR sequencing at baseline, cycle 4 day 1, and cycle 7 day 1. The samples were taken from a phase I, first-in-human, multicenter, open-label dose-escalation trial of ivuxolimab. Adults with locally advanced or metastatic melanoma, renal cell carcinoma, hepatocellular carcinoma or head and neck squamous cell carcinoma were enrolled in the trial. CD4+ and CD8+ T cells were sorted separately from peripheral blood before TCR sequencing.

The paper's findings and limits, for the study overall: At doses of 0.1 to 3.0 mg/kg, clonal expansion of both CD4+ and CD8+ blood T cells was observed from baseline to week 6. In partial responders in the 0.1-3.0 mg/kg groups, normalized peripheral clonal expansion was found to be among the lowest, especially among CD8+ T cells. The antigen specificity of the clonally expanded peripheral T cells was not determined. Low levels of normalized T-cell clonal expansion were also seen in some nonresponding patients. On average, CD8+ T cells showed more expanded clones than CD4+ T cells after ivuxolimab.

Notes on this clone: The clone's antigen remains unknown. No much larger clone exists at a distance of one base, and base qualities are not known.

The material was CD4+ or CD8+ T cells sorted from blood, obtained in a trial of the OX40 agonist ivuxolimab. The TCR sequence derives from an adult with an advanced solid tumor such as melanoma, head and neck, liver or kidney cancer. The chain is encoded by TRBV7-2 joined to TRBJ2-1; 16 of the junction bases match TRBD2. The CDR3 region: CASGPGLAGGFSSNEQFF. The DNA sequence is given as TGTGCCAGCGGCCCGGGACTAGCGGGAGGGTTCAGCAGCAATGAGCAGTTCTTC.